This T cell receptor beta chain was captured in a study of T-cell memory formation after mild COVID-19. The overall study: Largely donor-specific sequence clusters came from two donors.

Many counts were recorded for this clonotype. Its target is not known. Germline V CDR1 and CDR2: SEHNR, FQNEAQ (reference sequence). The CDR3 has 17 amino acids. V shed 5 bases and J 7 bases; nucleotides not matched to a gene: 18. TCRdb re-derived calls from the 5' RACE reads in MiXCR, one entry per CDR3 protein. The repertoire holds 110,000 or so distinct CDR3 sequences, with 22% as singletons. Study results and limitations: Within pre-infection memory, some responding clones were found, suggesting cross-reactive memory joined. Day 15 to 85 contracting clones showed balanced CD4/CD8; later expanders leaned CD4+.

Source material: PBMCs or a T cell subset sorted from them (not recorded which). The clonotype originates from a man between 18 and 29 years old who had mild COVID-19 (a few samples of this study predate the infection). Cell type and time point are not known. The chain has TRBV7-9 and TRBJ1-1, with TRBD1 matching 8 bases. DNA of the CDR3: TGTGCCAGCAGCAAAGGCACCGGGACAGGAGGTTTGGGTGAAGCTTTCTTT. This codes for CASSKGTGTGGLGEAFF.